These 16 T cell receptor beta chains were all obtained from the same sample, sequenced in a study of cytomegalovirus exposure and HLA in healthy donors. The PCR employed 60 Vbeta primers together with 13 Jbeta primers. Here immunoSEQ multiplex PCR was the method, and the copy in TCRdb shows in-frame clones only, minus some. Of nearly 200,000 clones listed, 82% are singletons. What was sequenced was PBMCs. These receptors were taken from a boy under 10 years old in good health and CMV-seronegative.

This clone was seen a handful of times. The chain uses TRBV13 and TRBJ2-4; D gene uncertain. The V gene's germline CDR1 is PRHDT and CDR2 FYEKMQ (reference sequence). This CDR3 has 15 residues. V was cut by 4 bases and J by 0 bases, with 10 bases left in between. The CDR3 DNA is TGTGCCAGCAGCTCACCCTATATAGCCAAAAACATTCAGTACTTC. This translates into CASSSPYIAKNIQYF.

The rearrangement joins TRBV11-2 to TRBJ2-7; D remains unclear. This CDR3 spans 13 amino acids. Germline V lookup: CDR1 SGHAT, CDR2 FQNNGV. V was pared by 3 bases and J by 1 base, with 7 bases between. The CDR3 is CASSFTVSYEQYF. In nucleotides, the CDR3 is TGTGCCAGCAGCTTCACAGTATCCTACGAGCAGTACTTC.

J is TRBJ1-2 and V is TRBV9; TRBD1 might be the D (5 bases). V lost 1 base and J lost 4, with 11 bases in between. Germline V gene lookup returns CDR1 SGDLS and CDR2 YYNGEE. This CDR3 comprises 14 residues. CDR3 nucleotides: TGTGCCAGCAGCGTATCAACAGGCCCCTATGGCTACACCTTC. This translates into CASSVSTGPYGYTF.

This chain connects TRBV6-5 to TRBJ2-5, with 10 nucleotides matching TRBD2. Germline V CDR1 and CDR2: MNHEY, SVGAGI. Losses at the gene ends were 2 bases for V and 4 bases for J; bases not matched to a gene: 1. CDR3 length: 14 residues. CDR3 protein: CASSYRTSGETQYF. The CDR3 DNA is TGTGCCAGCAGTTACCGGACTAGCGGAGAGACCCAGTACTTC.

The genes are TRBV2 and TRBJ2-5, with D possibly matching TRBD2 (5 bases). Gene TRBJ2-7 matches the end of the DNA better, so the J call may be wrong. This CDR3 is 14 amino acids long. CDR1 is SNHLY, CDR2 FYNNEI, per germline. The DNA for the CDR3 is TGTGCCAGCAGGAGGAGGATTTCAAGCCACGAGCAGTACTTC. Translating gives CASRRRISSHEQYF.

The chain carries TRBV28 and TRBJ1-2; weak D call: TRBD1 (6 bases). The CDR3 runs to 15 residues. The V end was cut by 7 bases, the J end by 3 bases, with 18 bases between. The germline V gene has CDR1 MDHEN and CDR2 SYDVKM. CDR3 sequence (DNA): TGTGCCAGCACTCTGCTACCGGACAGCTACTATGGCTACACCTTC. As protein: CASTLLPDSYYGYTF.

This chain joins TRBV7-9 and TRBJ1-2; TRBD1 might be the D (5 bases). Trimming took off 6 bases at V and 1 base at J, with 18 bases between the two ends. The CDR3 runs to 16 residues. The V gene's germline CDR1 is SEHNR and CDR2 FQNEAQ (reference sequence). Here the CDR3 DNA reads TGTGCCAGCAGACGAACAGGACGGACCTATAACTATGGCTACACCTTC. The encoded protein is CASRRTGRTYNYGYTF.

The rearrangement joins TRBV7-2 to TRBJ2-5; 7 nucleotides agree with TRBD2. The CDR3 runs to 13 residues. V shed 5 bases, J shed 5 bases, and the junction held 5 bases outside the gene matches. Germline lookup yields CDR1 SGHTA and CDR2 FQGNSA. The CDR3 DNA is TGTGCCAGCAGCACCCGGGGGGAGGAGACCCAGTACTTC. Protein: CASSTRGEETQYF.

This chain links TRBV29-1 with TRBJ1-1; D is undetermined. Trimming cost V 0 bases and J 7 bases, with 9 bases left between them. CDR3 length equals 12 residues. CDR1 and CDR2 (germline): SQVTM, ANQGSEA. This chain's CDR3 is CSVEDLGSEAFF. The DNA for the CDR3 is TGCAGCGTTGAAGACCTCGGGAGTGAAGCTTTCTTT.

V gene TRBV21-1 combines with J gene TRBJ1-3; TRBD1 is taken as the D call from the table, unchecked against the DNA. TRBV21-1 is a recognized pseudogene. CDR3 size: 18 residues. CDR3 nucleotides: TGTGCCAGCAGCACTGGACAGGGGGTCCCAAAGGGTGGAAACACCATATATTTT. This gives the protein CASSTGQGVPKGGNTIYF.

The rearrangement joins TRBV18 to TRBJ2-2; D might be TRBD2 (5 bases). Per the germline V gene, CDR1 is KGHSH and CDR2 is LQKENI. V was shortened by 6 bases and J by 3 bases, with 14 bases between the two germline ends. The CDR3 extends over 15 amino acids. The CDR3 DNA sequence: TGTGCCAGCTCCTTCATGGCGAGGGACACCGGGGAGCTGTTTTTT. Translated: CASSFMARDTGELFF.

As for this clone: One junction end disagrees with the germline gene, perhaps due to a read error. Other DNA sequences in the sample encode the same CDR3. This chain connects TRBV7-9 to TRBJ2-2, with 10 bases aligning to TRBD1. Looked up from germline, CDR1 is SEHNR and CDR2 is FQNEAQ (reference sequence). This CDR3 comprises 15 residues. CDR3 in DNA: TGCGCCAGCTCACGGACAGGGGGGATTACCGGGGAGCTGTTTTTT. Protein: CASSRTGGITGELFF.

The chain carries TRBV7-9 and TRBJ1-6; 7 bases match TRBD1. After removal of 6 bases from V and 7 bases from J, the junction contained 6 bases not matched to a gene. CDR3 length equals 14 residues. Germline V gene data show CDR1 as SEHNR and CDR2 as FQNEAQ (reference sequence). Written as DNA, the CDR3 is TGTGCCAGCAGACCGGGACAGAGAAATTCACCCCTCCACTTT. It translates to CASRPGQRNSPLHF.

DNA for the CDR3: TGTGCCAGCAGCCAATATACAGGGATGGTCGAAAAACTGTTTTTT. This translates into CASSQYTGMVEKLFF. The chain links TRBV4-2 to TRBJ1-4, with D possibly matching TRBD1 (6 bases). Trimming took off 2 bases at V and 8 bases at J, with 15 bases between the two ends. In germline, CDR1 is LGHNA, CDR2 YNFKEQ. The CDR3 has 15 amino acids.

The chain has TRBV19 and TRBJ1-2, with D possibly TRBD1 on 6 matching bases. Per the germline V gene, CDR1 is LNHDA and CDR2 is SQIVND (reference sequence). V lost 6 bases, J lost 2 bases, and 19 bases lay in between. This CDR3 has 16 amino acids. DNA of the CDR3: TGTGCCAGTAGGGGTACCTGGACAGCGAAAAACTATGGCTACACCTTC. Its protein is CASRGTWTAKNYGYTF.

CDR3: CASSQEGLAGARMSTDTQYF. CDR3 bases: TGTGCCAGCAGCCAAGAGGGACTAGCGGGGGCAAGGATGAGCACAGATACGCAGTATTTT. The chain combines TRBV4-2 with TRBJ2-3, with 14 bases identical to TRBD2. CDR3 length equals 20 residues. Per the germline V gene, CDR1 is LGHNA and CDR2 is YNFKEQ. With 0 bases clipped from V and 0 bases from J, the junction kept 8 bases outside the gene matches.